What follows is one TCR beta chain and its context. Its antigen is not known. Libraries were prepared by immunoSEQ multiplex PCR; TCRdb keeps only in-frame clonotypes and omits some of them. The sample consists of more than 75,000 clones, about 80% of them appearing once. This specimen belongs to a study of OX40 agonist ivuxolimab in advanced cancers. CDR1 and CDR2 from the germline V gene are SGHTS and YDEGEE. Trimming shortened V by 2 bases and J by 5 bases, and 13 bases separated the two germline ends. The CDR3 runs 14 residues. General study findings and limits: Circulating CD4+ and CD8+ T cells showed clonal expansion by week 6 at 0.1 to 3.0 mg/kg.

This rearrangement joins TRBV5-8 to TRBJ1-1; no clear D gene. The source is an adult with an advanced solid tumor such as melanoma, head and neck, liver or kidney cancer. This material consisted of CD4+ or CD8+ T cells sorted from blood, taken in a trial of the OX40 agonist ivuxolimab. CDR3 protein: CASSFGEAMTEAFF. DNA for the CDR3: TGTGCCAGCAGCTTCGGGGAAGCGATGACTGAAGCTTTCTTT. Complete variable domain (other parts from reference TRBV5-8 and TRBJ1-1): EAGVTQSPTHLIKTRGQQATLRCSPISGHTSVYWYQQALGLGLQFLLWYDEGEERNRGNFPPRFSGRQFPNYSSELNVNALELEDSALYLCASSFGEAMTEAFFGQGTRLTVV.